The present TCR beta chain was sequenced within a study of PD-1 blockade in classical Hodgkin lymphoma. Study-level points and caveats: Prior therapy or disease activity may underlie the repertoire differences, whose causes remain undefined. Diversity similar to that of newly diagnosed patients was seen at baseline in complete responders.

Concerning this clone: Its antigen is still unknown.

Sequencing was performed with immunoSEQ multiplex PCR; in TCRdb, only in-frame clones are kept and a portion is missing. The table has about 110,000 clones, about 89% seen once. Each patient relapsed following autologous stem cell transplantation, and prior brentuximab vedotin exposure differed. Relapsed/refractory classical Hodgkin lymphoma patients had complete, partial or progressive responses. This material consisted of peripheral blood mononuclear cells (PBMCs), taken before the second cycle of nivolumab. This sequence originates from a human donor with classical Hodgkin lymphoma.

This CDR3 reads CAWRGSLGGYTF. CDR3 coding DNA: TGTGCCTGGAGGGGGAGCCTGGGGGGCTACACCTTC. The chain couples TRBV30 to TRBJ1-2; D is uncertain. The CDR3 is 12 residues long. Trimming shortened V by 3 bases and J by 8 bases, and 13 bases separated the two germline ends. Germline V CDR1 and CDR2: GTSNPN, SVGIG (reference sequence).